This T cell receptor (beta chain) stems from a study of blood T cells in healthy people across ages. Germline values: CDR1 MNHEY, CDR2 SVGAGI. V dropped 7 bases and J dropped 1 base, with 20 bases sitting between them. The CDR3 is made up of 17 amino acids. Together with a sample-barcoded 5' primer, a J-beta primer mix was included in a second PCR lasting about 7 to 11 cycles. TCRdb ran MiXCR on the 5' RACE reads and lists one entry per CDR3 protein. The sample lists some 750,000 distinct CDR3 sequences, about a fifth occurring once. Sample: blood. This sequence joins TRBV6-5 and TRBJ2-4; weak D call: TRBD1 (6 bases). The sequence was obtained from an older man in good health. The CDR3 region is CASTTRWVQGAKNIQYF. In nucleotides, the CDR3 is TGTGCCAGCACCACACGATGGGTTCAGGGGGCCAAAAACATTCAGTACTTC.